Each of the 27 T cell receptor beta chains below was sequenced from the same sample in a study of neurological immune-mediated disorders. From the 5' RACE reads, TCRdb called clonotypes with MiXCR, one entry per CDR3 protein. Among some 60,000 distinct CDR3 sequences listed, around 10% were seen once. Time point indicated: longitudinal time-point 1 (baseline). The sample taken for sequencing was PBMCs. All receptors come from a male donor with HTLV-1-associated myelopathy (HAM/TSP).

This clonotype was counted ten times or more. V is TRBV4-3 and J is TRBJ2-1; D uncertain. V was clipped by 0 bases and J by 0 bases, with 6 bases between them. The germline V gene has CDR1 LGHNA and CDR2 YSLEER. The CDR3 has 15 amino acids. CDR3 in amino acids: CASSQDTSSYNEQFF. CDR3 DNA sequence: TGCGCCAGCAGCCAAGATACGAGCTCCTACAATGAGCAGTTCTTC.

There are many counts of this clonotype. The V gene is TRBV12-3 or TRBV12-4, the J gene TRBJ1-5, with D perhaps matching TRBD1 (5 bases). The CDR3 extends over 13 amino acids. V shed 8 bases and J shed 5 bases, with 13 bases lying between them. The CDR3 coding sequence is TGTGCCAGCCTCGGGAGGGGTGATCAGCCCCAGCATTTT. Translated, it gives CASLGRGDQPQHF.

This clonotype has a count of ten or more. V and J are TRBV20-1 and TRBJ1-3; D remains ambiguous. The CDR3 spans 15 residues. In germline, CDR1 is DFQATT, CDR2 SNEGSKA (reference sequence). V was pared by 4 bases and J by 0 bases, with 13 bases between. CDR3 protein: CSAMRDTTSGNTIYF. CDR3 coding DNA: TGCAGTGCTATGAGAGACACCACCTCTGGAAACACCATATATTTT.

This clonotype occurred a few times. The CDR3 reads CASSSFGGADGYTF. CDR3 coding DNA: TGTGCCAGCAGCTCCTTTGGAGGGGCAGATGGCTACACCTTC. The chain employs TRBV25-1 and TRBJ1-2; D may be TRBD1 (5 bases). Trimming removed 6 bases at V and 6 bases at J, with 17 bases between. The germline V gene encodes CDR1 MGHDK and CDR2 SYGVNS. The CDR3 runs 14 residues.

This clonotype was found many times. The V and J genes are TRBV9 and TRBJ1-1; D is ambiguous. The CDR3 length is 14 residues. The germline gives CDR1 SGDLS, CDR2 YYNGEE. V was cut by 0 bases and J by 6 bases, with 12 bases left in between. CDR3 nucleotide sequence: TGTGCCAGCAGCGTAGTCGGGGTAAACGCTGAAGCTTTCTTT. It translates to CASSVVGVNAEAFF. Variable domain in full (rest from reference TRBV9 and TRBJ1-1): DSGVTQTPKHLITATGQRVTLRCSPRSGDLSVYWYQQSLDQGLQFLIQYYNGEERAKGNILERFSAQQFPDLHSELNLSSLELGDSALYFCASSVVGVNAEAFFGQGTRLTVV.

This clonotype has a count of ten or more. V gene TRBV29-1 combines with J gene TRBJ2-5; unclear D gene. Germline V gene data show CDR1 as SQVTM and CDR2 as ANQGSEA. The CDR3 runs 11 residues. Deletions cut 5 bases from V and 4 bases from J, with 8 bases between. The CDR3 loop is CSVSRGETQYF. For the CDR3, the DNA is TGCAGCGTTTCTAGAGGAGAGACCCAGTACTTC.

The sample holds a few counts of this clonotype. The gene calls are TRBV2 and TRBJ2-4; D tentatively reads TRBD1 or TRBD2 (5 bases each). Trimming took off 1 base at V and 6 bases at J, with 13 bases between the two ends. This CDR3 spans 15 amino acids. Germline loops: CDR1 SNHLY, CDR2 FYNNEI. CDR3 loop: CASSEGRSQGNIQYF. The CDR3 DNA reads TGTGCCAGCAGTGAAGGGAGGTCTCAGGGAAACATTCAGTACTTC.

This clonotype was seen repeatedly, ten times or more. The chain uses TRBV19 and TRBJ1-1; 7 bases are a match to TRBD1. Germline V gene data show CDR1 as LNHDA and CDR2 as SQIVND (reference sequence). J lost 1 base, V lost 6 bases, and 5 bases had no gene match. There are 14 residues in the CDR3. The CDR3 coding sequence is TGTGCCAGTAGGAGGGGGCAGCGGAACACTGAAGCTTTCTTT. It yields the protein CASRRGQRNTEAFF.

This clonotype was observed many times. The J gene is TRBJ1-5, the V gene TRBV28, with D possibly being TRBD1 (5 bases). V was trimmed by 6 bases and J by 2 bases, leaving 11 bases between them. This CDR3 is 14 amino acids long. Germline V lookup: CDR1 MDHEN, CDR2 SYDVKM. CDR3 nucleotides: TGTGCCAGCAGCACTCGGGGGGGCAATCAGCCCCAGCATTTT. Encoded protein: CASSTRGGNQPQHF. The variable domain in full, completed from reference TRBV28 and TRBJ1-5, reads DVKVTQSSRYLVKRTGEKVFLECVQDMDHENMFWYRQDPGLGLRLIYFSYDVKMKEKGDIPEGYSVSREKKERFSLILESASTNQTSMYLCASSTRGGNQPQHFGDGTRLSIL.

This clonotype was observed many times. The chain uses TRBV5-1 and TRBJ2-7; D tentatively fits TRBD1 or TRBD2 (5 bases each). CDR3 size: 15 residues. The germline CDR1 and CDR2 sequences are SGHRS and YFSETQ. Trimming took 4 bases from V and 0 from J, leaving 14 bases between them. This chain's CDR3 is CASSPTGTVSYEQYF. For the CDR3, the DNA is TGCGCCAGCAGCCCAACCGGGACGGTCTCCTACGAGCAGTACTTC.

At least ten counts were recorded for this clonotype. The chain joins TRBV29-1 to TRBJ1-2; no reliable D call. CDR1 SQVTM and CDR2 ANQGSEA come from the germline V gene. CDR3 size: 13 residues. Trimming took 6 bases from V and 2 from J, leaving 13 bases between them. This chain's CDR3 is CSVKGPGNYGYTF. The CDR3 DNA follows: TGCAGCGTCAAGGGCCCGGGCAACTATGGCTACACCTTC.

This clonotype was picked up many times. J is TRBJ2-7 and V is TRBV20-1; D not certain. Germline lookup yields CDR1 DFQATT and CDR2 SNEGSKA (reference sequence). CDR3 length: 12 amino acids. The V end lost 1 base, the J end lost 5 bases, and 9 bases lay between the germline ends. CDR3 residues: CSARVNSHEQYF. Here the CDR3 DNA reads TGCAGTGCTAGAGTCAACAGCCACGAGCAGTACTTC.

This clonotype was observed a single time. No conserved phenylalanine or tryptophan is present at the end of the CDR3, so a read error is the likely explanation. J is TRBJ2-5 and V is TRBV7-2, with a possible D match to TRBD2 (7 bases). Trimming cost V 2 bases and J 2 bases, with 12 bases left between them. Looked up from germline, CDR1 is SGHTA and CDR2 is FQGNSA. The CDR3 totals 15 residues. CDR3 sequence (DNA): TGTGCCAGCAGCTTATGGGGGGGGCATCAAGAGACCCAGTACTGC. Encoded protein: CASSLWGGHQETQYC.

Ten or more counts support this clonotype. The chain employs TRBV6-1 and TRBJ1-2; D call uncertain. V was shortened by 2 bases and J by 8 bases, with 12 bases between the two germline ends. The CDR3 sequence is 13 residues long. Looked up from germline, CDR1 is MNHNS and CDR2 is SASEGT. The CDR3 sequence: CASSEQLDAGYTF. Here the CDR3 DNA reads TGTGCCAGCAGTGAACAGCTCGACGCGGGCTACACCTTC.

The chain recombines TRBV20-1 with TRBJ2-1; weak D call: TRBD1 (7 bases). V dropped 2 bases and J dropped 3 bases, with 26 bases sitting between them. Germline lookup yields CDR1 DFQATT and CDR2 SNEGSKA (reference sequence). CDR3 length equals 19 residues. CDR3 sequence (DNA): TGCAGTGCTAGATCCCGACAGGGAGGCACCGGGGAGGTCTACAATGAGCAGTTCTTC. It translates to CSARSRQGGTGEVYNEQFF.

The V gene is TRBV4-3, the J gene TRBJ2-2; D remains unclear. The CDR3 length is 16 residues. Trimming stripped 0 bases from V and 7 bases from J, with 15 bases between. CDR1 and CDR2 (germline): LGHNA, YSLEER. In nucleotides, the CDR3 is TGCGCCAGCAGCCAAGATCTTGGCGCTAAGAACGGGGAGCTGTTTTTT. It yields the protein CASSQDLGAKNGELFF.

This clonotype was detected many times. The chain couples TRBV27 to TRBJ2-6; D remains ambiguous. CDR3 size: 18 residues. Germline V gene data show CDR1 as MNHEY and CDR2 as SMNVEV (reference sequence). V lost 2 bases and J 0 bases, leaving 14 bases between the germline ends. The CDR3 DNA follows: TGTGCCAGCAGTTTAATCGCGGCAGGCGCCTCTGGGGCCAACGTCCTGACTTTC. Translating gives CASSLIAAGASGANVLTF.

Many counts were recorded for this clonotype. The genes are TRBV11-2 and TRBJ1-2; 8 bases fit TRBD1. CDR1 and CDR2 from the germline V gene are SGHAT and FQNNGV. This CDR3 is 16 amino acids long. V dropped 2 bases and J dropped 4; count of bases not matched to a gene: 9. Here the CDR3 reads CASSLNPGQDPYGYTF. CDR3 sequence (DNA): TGTGCCAGCAGCTTAAACCCGGGACAGGATCCCTATGGCTACACCTTC.

Of note for this clonotype: This could be a read error, since a much larger clone is one nucleotide away. V is TRBV7-9 and J is TRBJ2-4; D is undetermined. This CDR3 contains 15 residues. CDR1 is SEHNR and CDR2 is FQNEAQ in the germline V gene (reference sequence). CDR3 bases: TGTTCCAGCAGCAAAGACCCCAGAGCCAAAAACATTCAGTACTTC. Protein: CSSSKDPRAKNIQYF.

This clonotype was seen repeatedly, ten times or more. The chain carries TRBV4-3 and TRBJ2-7; D perhaps matches TRBD2 (5 bases). Trimming cost V 1 base and J 3 bases, with 13 bases left between them. CDR3 size: 15 residues. Germline CDR1 and CDR2: LGHNA and YSLEER. For the CDR3, the DNA is TGCGCCAGCAGCCAAGGTGTGCGGGCGGTCTACGAGCAGTACTTC. It specifies CASSQGVRAVYEQYF.

There are many counts of this clonotype. V and J are TRBV6-2 or TRBV6-3 and TRBJ2-5, with D possibly matching TRBD1 (6 bases). The V gene's germline CDR1 is MNHEY and CDR2 SVGEGT. V was trimmed by 6 bases and J by 5 bases, leaving 19 bases between them. The CDR3 contains 15 residues. The CDR3 DNA reads TGTGCCAGCAGGATACAGTGGGGGCGCGTGGAGACCCAGTACTTC. This sequence encodes CASRIQWGRVETQYF.

This clonotype was counted at least ten times. CDR3 in DNA: TGTGCCAGCAGCCGCTTTGGCACAGATACGCAGTATTTT. This codes for CASSRFGTDTQYF. The chain couples TRBV7-9 to TRBJ2-3; the D is unclear. Per the germline V gene, CDR1 is SEHNR and CDR2 is FQNEAQ (reference sequence). CDR3 length: 13 amino acids. With 5 bases removed from V and 1 base from J, the gap between germline ends came to 7 bases.

This clonotype has ten or more counts. The gene calls are TRBV20-1 and TRBJ1-5; a possible D gene is TRBD1 (6 bases). V lost 7 bases, J lost 3 bases, and 13 bases lay in between. CDR3 size: 13 residues. CDR1 and CDR2 from the germline V gene are DFQATT and SNEGSKA (reference sequence). The CDR3 region is CSVNGQPNQPQHF. CDR3 coding DNA: TGCAGTGTCAACGGACAGCCCAATCAGCCCCAGCATTTT.

There are many counts of this clonotype. The chain is built from TRBV7-6 and TRBJ2-1; TRBD1 aligns across 10 bases. The CDR3 is made up of 15 amino acids. Germline V gene data show CDR1 as SGHVS and CDR2 as FNYEAQ. V gave up 3 bases and J gave up 8 bases; unmatched junction bases: 7. Here the CDR3 DNA reads TGTGCCAGCAGCTTGACAGGGGGCGGGTTCCATGAGCAGTTCTTC. Protein: CASSLTGGGFHEQFF.

Concerning this clonotype itself: A read error may be the cause here, since a much bigger clone is one base away. The chain links TRBV7-6 to TRBJ2-3, with 9 bases identical to TRBD2. CDR3 length: 16 residues. Germline V gene lookup returns CDR1 SGHVS and CDR2 FNYEAQ. The ends lost 7 bases at V and 2 bases at J; junction bases unmatched: 10. The CDR3 loop is CASNPLLAGSTDTQYF. The CDR3 nucleotides read TGTGCCAGCAACCCCTTACTAGCGGGCTCCACAGATACGCAGTATTTT.

On this clonotype itself: This may stem from a read error, because a much larger clone lies one nucleotide away. This chain connects TRBV7-8 to TRBJ2-5; D unclear. Germline CDR1 and CDR2: SGHVS and FQNEAQ. The length of the CDR3 is 15 residues. CDR3 coding DNA: TGTGCCAGCAGCTTGGACCTCGATATTCCAGAGATCCAGTACTTC. Protein sequence: CASSLDLDIPEIQYF.

This clonotype came up many times. The CDR3 protein is CSARSSEAGELFF. As DNA, the CDR3 is TGCAGTGCTAGATCTAGCGAGGCCGGGGAGCTGTTTTTT. The chain couples TRBV20-1 to TRBJ2-2, with D perhaps matching TRBD2 (6 bases). Per germline, CDR1 DFQATT and CDR2 SNEGSKA (reference sequence). Trimming removed 2 bases at V and 6 bases at J, with 10 bases between. The CDR3 has 13 amino acids.